Sequencing of this T cell receptor (beta chain) was carried out in a study of blood T cell repertoires in COVID-19. Some clones are missing from TCRdb's copy, which holds only in-frame ones; the method was immunoSEQ multiplex PCR. The profile shows some 380,000 clones, nearly 90% of them singletons. This CDR3 spans 13 amino acids. The chain links TRBV21-1 to TRBJ1-2. TRBV21-1 is listed as a pseudogene. This receptor was obtained from a man between 18 and 29 years old with active or convalescent COVID-19. The specimen sequenced was peripheral blood. This CDR3 is CASSTPPMFGYTF. DNA for the CDR3: TGTGCCAGCAGTACTCCCCCTATGTTTGGCTACACCTTC.